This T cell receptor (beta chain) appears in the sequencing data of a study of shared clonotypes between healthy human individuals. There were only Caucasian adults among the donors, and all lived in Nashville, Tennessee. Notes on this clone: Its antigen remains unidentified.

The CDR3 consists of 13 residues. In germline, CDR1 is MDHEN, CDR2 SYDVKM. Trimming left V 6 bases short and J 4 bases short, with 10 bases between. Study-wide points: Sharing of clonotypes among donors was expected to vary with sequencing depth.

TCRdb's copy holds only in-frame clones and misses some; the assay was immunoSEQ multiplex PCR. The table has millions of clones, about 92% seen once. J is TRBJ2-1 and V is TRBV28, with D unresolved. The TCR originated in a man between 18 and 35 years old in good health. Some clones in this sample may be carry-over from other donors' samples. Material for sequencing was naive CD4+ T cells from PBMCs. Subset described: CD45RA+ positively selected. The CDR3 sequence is CASRSSEYNEQFF. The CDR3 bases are TGTGCCAGCAGGTCCTCGGAGTACAATGAGCAGTTCTTC.